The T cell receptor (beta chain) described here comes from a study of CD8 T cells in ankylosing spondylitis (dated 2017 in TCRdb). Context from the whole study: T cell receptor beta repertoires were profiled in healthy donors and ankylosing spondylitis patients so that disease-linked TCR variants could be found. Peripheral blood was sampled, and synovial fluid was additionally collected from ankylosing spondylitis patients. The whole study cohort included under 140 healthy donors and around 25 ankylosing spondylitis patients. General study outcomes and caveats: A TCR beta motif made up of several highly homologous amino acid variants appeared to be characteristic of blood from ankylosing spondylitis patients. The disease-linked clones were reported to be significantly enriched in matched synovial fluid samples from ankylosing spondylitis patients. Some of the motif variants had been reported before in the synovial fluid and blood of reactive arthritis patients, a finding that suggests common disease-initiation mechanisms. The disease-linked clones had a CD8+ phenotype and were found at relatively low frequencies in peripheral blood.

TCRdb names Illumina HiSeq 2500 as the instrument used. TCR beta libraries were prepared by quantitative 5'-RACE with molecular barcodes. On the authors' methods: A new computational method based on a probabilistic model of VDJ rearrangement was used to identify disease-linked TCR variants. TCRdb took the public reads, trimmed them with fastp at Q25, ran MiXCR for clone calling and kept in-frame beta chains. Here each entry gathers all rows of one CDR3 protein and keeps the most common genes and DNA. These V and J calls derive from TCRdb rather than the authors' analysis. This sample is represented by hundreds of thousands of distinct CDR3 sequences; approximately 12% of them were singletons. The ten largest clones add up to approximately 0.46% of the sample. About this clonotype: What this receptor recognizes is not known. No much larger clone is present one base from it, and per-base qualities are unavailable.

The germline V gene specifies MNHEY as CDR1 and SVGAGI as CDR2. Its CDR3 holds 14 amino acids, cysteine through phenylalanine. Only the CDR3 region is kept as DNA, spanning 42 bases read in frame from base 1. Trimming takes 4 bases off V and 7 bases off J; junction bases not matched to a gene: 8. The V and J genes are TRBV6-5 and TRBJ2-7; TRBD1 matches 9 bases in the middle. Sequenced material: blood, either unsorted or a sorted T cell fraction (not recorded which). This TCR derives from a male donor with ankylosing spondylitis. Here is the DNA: TGTGCCAGCAGTTTCCCGGGACAGGGAAGTGAGCAGTACTTC. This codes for CASSFPGQGSEQYF.